These 17 T cell receptor beta chains were all obtained from the same sample, sequenced in a study of blood T cell repertoires in COVID-19. Measured with immunoSEQ multiplex PCR; TCRdb has only the in-frame clones, and not every one. Of approximately 240,000 clones in the sample, roughly 80% are singletons; the top ten hold nearly 5%. The sequenced sample consisted of peripheral blood. These receptors came from a woman of 80 years or more with active or convalescent COVID-19.

The genes are TRBV28 and TRBJ1-2, with TRBD1 matching 8 bases. Germline CDR1 reads MDHEN; CDR2 reads SYDVKM. The CDR3 extends over 15 amino acids. Germline trimming cut 6 bases from V and 0 bases from J; bases unmatched to any gene: 6. The chain's CDR3 is CASRTTGGSNYGYTF. The CDR3 region has the DNA TGTGCCAGCAGGACCACAGGGGGATCTAACTATGGCTACACCTTC.

The chain is built from TRBV28 and TRBJ2-1; 7 nucleotides match TRBD1. V lost 8 bases and J lost 9; bases outside the gene matches: 13. The CDR3 has 14 amino acids. Germline loops: CDR1 MDHEN, CDR2 SYDVKM. The CDR3 here is CASSPTGASGEQFF. The CDR3 DNA sequence: TGTGCCAGCTCGCCTACAGGGGCAAGCGGTGAGCAGTTCTTC.

The chain is built from TRBV24-1 and TRBJ1-5; D gene unclear. V lost 4 bases to trimming and J lost 7 bases, with 16 bases between them. CDR3 length: 15 residues. The germline V gene encodes CDR1 KGHDR and CDR2 SFDVKD. The CDR3 spells CATSDHGGKGQPQHF. CDR3 nucleotides: TGTGCCACCAGTGACCATGGCGGGAAAGGGCAGCCCCAGCATTTT.

This chain uses TRBV10-1 with TRBJ1-6; D uncertain. CDR1 is WNHNN and CDR2 is SYGVQD in the germline V gene (reference sequence). The CDR3 has 12 residues. Between the trimmed V and J ends, which lost 1 base and 16 bases, there was a span of 11 bases. This CDR3 reads CASSEWASELHF. Here the CDR3 DNA reads TGCGCCAGCAGTGAGTGGGCGTCCGAGCTCCACTTT.

The chain is built from TRBV6-5 and TRBJ1-3; TRBD1 might be the D (6 bases). The germline gives CDR1 MNHEY, CDR2 SVGAGI. Trimming took off 5 bases at V and 4 bases at J, with 15 bases between the two ends. The CDR3 covers 15 residues. The DNA for the CDR3 is TGTGCCAGCAGTCCTCGGGGGGGCCTGGGAAACACCATATATTTT. Its protein product is CASSPRGGLGNTIYF.

The chain uses TRBV19 and TRBJ2-5; TRBD1 agrees at 11 bases. The CDR3 has 15 amino acids. The V and J ends lost 6 bases and 5 bases, in that order; junction bases with no gene match: 8. Germline assignment: CDR1 LNHDA and CDR2 SQIVND (reference sequence). DNA for the CDR3: TGTGCCAGTAGCCCCGGGACAGGGGGGTTTGAGACCCAGTACTTC. Translation: CASSPGTGGFETQYF.

The J gene is TRBJ1-2, the V gene TRBV3-1 (or the pseudogene TRBV3-2); possible D gene TRBD1, 6 bases. This CDR3 is 12 amino acids long. Trimming left V 4 bases short and J 9 bases short, with 12 bases between. CDR1 and CDR2 from the germline V gene are LGHDT and YNNKEL (reference sequence). This CDR3 reads CASSLNRESYTF. The CDR3 DNA follows: TGTGCCAGCAGCCTAAACAGGGAAAGCTACACCTTC.

This chain joins TRBV28 and TRBJ1-2; no firm D call. CDR3 length: 14 amino acids. V lost 2 bases, J lost 7 bases, and 14 bases lay in between. In germline, CDR1 is MDHEN, CDR2 SYDVKM. CDR3 coding DNA: TGTGCCAGCAGTTTAAGAGGTCTAGAAGGTGGCTACACCTTC. Translating it yields CASSLRGLEGGYTF.

J is TRBJ1-6 and V is TRBV7-8, with 8 bases aligning to TRBD1. Trimming took 5 bases from V and 10 from J; bases not matched to a gene: 7. This CDR3 has 14 amino acids. Germline CDR1 and CDR2: SGHVS and FQNEAQ. This CDR3 is CASSLGQGSSPLHF. For the CDR3, the DNA is TGTGCCAGCAGCCTCGGACAGGGAAGCTCACCCCTCCACTTT.

The chain is built from TRBV5-1 and TRBJ2-2; a weak D match, TRBD1 (5 bases). Germline CDR1 reads SGHRS; CDR2 reads YFSETQ. The CDR3 has 16 residues. Trimming stripped 0 bases from V and 4 bases from J, with 13 bases between. The DNA for the CDR3 is TGCGCCAGCAGCTTGGTTTCGGCTGGGGCCACCGGGGAGCTGTTTTTT. Translation: CASSLVSAGATGELFF.

The V gene is TRBV3-1 (or the pseudogene TRBV3-2), the J gene TRBJ1-2; 10 positions match TRBD1. After removal of 1 base from V and 4 bases from J, the junction contained 9 bases not matched to a gene. The germline CDR1 and CDR2 sequences are LGHDT and YNNKEL (reference sequence). This CDR3 is 17 amino acids long. The CDR3 reads CASSQAGGQGLGYGYTF. For the CDR3, the DNA is TGTGCCAGCAGCCAAGCTGGGGGACAGGGGTTAGGCTATGGCTACACCTTC.

The V and J genes are TRBV10-3 and TRBJ1-5; the D gene is possibly TRBD1 (5 bases). This CDR3 has 15 amino acids. Germline values: CDR1 ENHRY, CDR2 SYGVKD. Deletions cut 4 bases from V and 3 bases from J, with 13 bases between. The CDR3 sequence is CAISGGVGFNQPQHF. The DNA of the CDR3 is TGTGCCATCAGTGGGGGGGTGGGATTCAATCAGCCCCAGCATTTT.

This clone has at least ten counts. The sample has other DNA sequences that encode this CDR3 too. The V and J genes are TRBV5-1 and TRBJ2-7, with D hard to call. Germline assignment: CDR1 SGHRS and CDR2 YFSETQ. Trimming stripped 0 bases from V and 3 bases from J, with 13 bases between. The CDR3 length is 15 residues. CDR3: CASSLEAGEYYEQYF. The CDR3, as DNA: TGCGCCAGCAGCTTGGAGGCAGGTGAATACTACGAGCAGTACTTC.

This chain joins TRBV19 and TRBJ2-3, with 7 nucleotides matching TRBD1. The J segment lost 3 bases and the V segment lost 1 base, leaving 10 bases of the junction unmatched. The CDR3 length is 17 residues. The germline CDR1 and CDR2 sequences are LNHDA and SQIVND (reference sequence). CDR3 bases: TGTGCCAGTAGTATAGGGGCTTTGACAGGGTGGACAGATACGCAGTATTTT. Translating gives CASSIGALTGWTDTQYF.

The chain employs TRBV5-5 and TRBJ1-1, with a possible D match to TRBD1 (6 bases). CDR3 size: 16 residues. Germline-derived CDR1 and CDR2 are SGHKS and YYEKEE (reference sequence). The V gene lost 0 bases and the J gene lost 0 bases, with 12 bases spanning the gap. The CDR3 here is CASSLGFGQMNTEAFF. The CDR3 DNA follows: TGTGCCAGCAGCTTGGGTTTCGGACAGATGAACACTGAAGCTTTCTTT.

V usage is TRBV19 and J usage is TRBJ2-3; D is perhaps TRBD2 (5 bases). Per the germline V gene, CDR1 is LNHDA and CDR2 is SQIVND (reference sequence). Trimming left V 3 bases short and J 2 bases short, with 9 bases between. The CDR3 spans 14 residues. CDR3 in DNA: TGTGCCAGTAGTATCCGGGGAACCACAGATACGCAGTATTTT. It codes for CASSIRGTTDTQYF. The variable domain in full, with the rest retrieved from reference TRBV19 and TRBJ2-3, is DGGITQSPKYLFRKEGQNVTLSCEQNLNHDAMYWYRQDPGQGLRLIYYSQIVNDFQKGDIAEGYSVSREKKESFPLTVTSAQKNPTAFYLCASSIRGTTDTQYFGPGTRLTVL.

J is TRBJ1-2 and V is TRBV11-2, with D tentatively TRBD1 (6 bases). CDR3 length: 15 residues. CDR1 is SGHAT, CDR2 FQNNGV, per germline. V dropped 5 bases and J dropped 2 bases, with 15 bases sitting between them. CDR3 sequence reads: CASSPGLGQNYGYTF. As DNA, the CDR3 is TGTGCCAGCAGCCCCGGGTTGGGACAAAACTATGGCTACACCTTC.